This TCR beta chain emerged from a study of T cells in Graves' hyperthyroidism and ophthalmopathy. The CDR3 runs 17 residues. The V segment lost 4 bases and the J segment 3 bases; nucleotides outside the gene matches: 12. CDR1 ENHRY and CDR2 SYGVKD come from the germline V gene. As for this clonotype: Its antigen is still unknown.

RNA transcripts yielded amplified TCR beta CDR3 regions. The HTBI primer set drove a first-round RT-PCR of the TCR CDR3. TCRdb called the multiplex PCR reads again in MiXCR, with one record for every CDR3 protein. The sample includes hundreds of thousands of distinct CDR3 sequences, 15% to 19% of them seen just once. These patients, aged 18 to 65, had recently diagnosed hyperthyroidism lasting under 2 months. Patients were excluded because of uncontrolled infection, other autoimmune disease, pregnancy or lactation. Whole-study findings and limits: Among thyroid clonotypes expanded above 0.001, most also appeared in blood.

This TCR derives from a woman younger than 35 with Graves' hyperthyroidism. Sample: blood. The chain employs TRBV10-3 and TRBJ2-7, with 10 bases identical to TRBD1. The CDR3 is CAISGARGDRGIYEQYF. The CDR3 bases are TGTGCCATCAGTGGGGCGAGGGGGGACAGGGGTATCTACGAGCAGTACTTC.